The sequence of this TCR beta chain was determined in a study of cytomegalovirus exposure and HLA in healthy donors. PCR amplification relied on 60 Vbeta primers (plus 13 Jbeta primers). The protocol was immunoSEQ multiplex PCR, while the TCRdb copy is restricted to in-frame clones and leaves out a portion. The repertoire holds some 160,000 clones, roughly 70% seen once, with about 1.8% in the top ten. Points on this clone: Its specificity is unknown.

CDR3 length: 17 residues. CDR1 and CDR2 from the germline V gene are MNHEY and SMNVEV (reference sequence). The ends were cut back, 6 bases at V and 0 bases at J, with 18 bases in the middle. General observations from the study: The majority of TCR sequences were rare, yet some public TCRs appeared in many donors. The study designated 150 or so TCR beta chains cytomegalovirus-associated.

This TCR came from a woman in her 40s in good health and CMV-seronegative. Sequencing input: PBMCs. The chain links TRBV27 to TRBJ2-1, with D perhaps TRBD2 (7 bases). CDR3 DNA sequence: TGTGCCAGCAGACCCCTAAAGGGGGGGACCTCCTACAATGAGCAGTTCTTC. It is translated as CASRPLKGGTSYNEQFF.